These 24 T cell receptor beta chains came from one sample sequenced in a study of blood T cell repertoires in COVID-19. Data came from immunoSEQ multiplex PCR; TCRdb stores just in-frame clones and leaves some out. The data show about 150,000 clones, approximately 79% seen once. The sequenced material came from PBMCs or T cells enriched from blood (not recorded which). The receptors originated from a man aged 45-60 years who had recovered from COVID-19.

This clone was observed a single time. V usage is TRBV5-1 and J usage is TRBJ2-1, with D uncertain. Trimming cost V 0 bases and J 7 bases, with 14 bases left between them. CDR3 length: 15 amino acids. Germline V gene lookup returns CDR1 SGHRS and CDR2 YFSETQ. The CDR3 nucleotides read TGCGCCAGCAGCTTGGTGGCAGGATCGGAAAATGAGCAGTTCTTC. Translating gives CASSLVAGSENEQFF.

V is TRBV18 and J is TRBJ1-3, with D possibly being TRBD1 (6 bases). This CDR3 is built from 17 residues. With 4 bases removed from V and 0 bases from J, the gap between germline ends came to 16 bases. The germline CDR1 and CDR2 sequences are KGHSH and LQKENI. In DNA form, the CDR3 reads TGTGCCAGCTCACGGGTCCCTCGGGACAACTCTGGAAACACCATATATTTT. It translates to CASSRVPRDNSGNTIYF.

V is TRBV30 and J is TRBJ2-2; maybe TRBD1 (6 bases). This CDR3 region has 14 residues. V was cut by 0 bases and J by 7 bases, with 12 bases left in between. The V gene's germline CDR1 is GTSNPN and CDR2 SVGIG (reference sequence). The CDR3 is CAWSVQGGNGELFF. The CDR3 nucleotides read TGTGCCTGGAGTGTACAGGGTGGGAACGGGGAGCTGTTTTTT.

CDR3 sequence (DNA): TGTGCCTGGAGTGTACCAGGGATCGGCAATCAGCCCCAGCATTTT. Translating it yields CAWSVPGIGNQPQHF. The chain uses TRBV30 and TRBJ1-5; possibly TRBD1 for D (5 bases). V dropped 0 bases and J dropped 2 bases, with 11 bases sitting between them. The CDR3 contains 15 residues. Germline CDR1 and CDR2: GTSNPN and SVGIG (reference sequence).

The rearrangement uses TRBV5-5 and TRBJ2-2, with 11 bases identical to TRBD2. The length of the CDR3 is 16 residues. Unmatched junction bases numbered 1, after V lost 2 bases and J lost 1 base. Looked up from germline, CDR1 is SGHKS and CDR2 is YYEKEE (reference sequence). The CDR3 DNA follows: TGTGCCAGCAGCTTTACTAGCGGGGGGAACACCGGGGAGCTGTTTTTT. Its protein product is CASSFTSGGNTGELFF.

A few counts support this clone. The chain joins TRBV7-2 to TRBJ1-5, with TRBD1 matching 9 bases. V lost 6 bases, J lost 6 bases, and 9 bases stayed unmatched. Germline CDR1 and CDR2: SGHTA and FQGNSA. The CDR3 contains 15 residues. The CDR3, as DNA: TGTGCCAGCAGTTCTCCAACAGGGGGCCGTCAGCCCCAGCATTTT. This gives the protein CASSSPTGGRQPQHF.

The V call is TRBV10-2, the J call TRBJ2-1; tentatively, D is TRBD2 (5 bases). The CDR3 is 16 amino acids. Germline assignment: CDR1 WSHSY and CDR2 SAAADI. Trimming removed 7 bases from V and 0 bases from J, with 16 bases in between. This chain's CDR3 is CASKKTGILSYNEQFF. CDR3 sequence (DNA): TGCGCCAGCAAGAAAACGGGGATCCTCTCCTACAATGAGCAGTTCTTC.

This chain connects TRBV3-1 (or the pseudogene TRBV3-2) to TRBJ2-1; 7 bases fit TRBD1. The CDR3 extends over 14 amino acids. CDR1 and CDR2 from the germline V gene are LGHDT and YNNKEL (reference sequence). V was clipped by 4 bases and J by 15 bases; unmatched bases: 15. For the CDR3, the DNA is TGTGCCAGCAGCCCTAGGGGGCAGGGGATCCCTCTGTTCTTC. Protein product: CASSPRGQGIPLFF.

In this sample, this clone turned up once. This rearrangement joins TRBV11-3 to TRBJ2-5; 8 nucleotides align to TRBD1. The length of the CDR3 is 15 residues. Germline V CDR1 and CDR2: SGHNT, YENEEA. J gave up 5 bases and V 1 base, and 6 bases lay outside the gene matches. The CDR3 DNA sequence: TGTGCCAGCAGCTTAGGACAGGGGCAATCGGAGACCCAGTACTTC. Amino acid sequence: CASSLGQGQSETQYF. The full variable domain, rest sourced from reference TRBV11-3 and TRBJ2-5, is EAGVVQSPRYKIIEKKQPVAFWCNPISGHNTLYWYLQNLGQGPELLIRYENEEAVDDSQLPKDRFSAERLKGVDSTLKIQPAELGDSAVYLCASSLGQGQSETQYFGPGTRLLVL.

The gene calls are TRBV6-1 and TRBJ2-7, with 8 bases that match TRBD1. Germline values: CDR1 MNHNS, CDR2 SASEGT. Trimming took 3 bases from V and 3 from J; bases not matched to a gene: 7. The CDR3 runs 15 residues. Here the CDR3 DNA reads TGTGCCAGCAGTGAGGGCAGGGGGCAACTCTACGAGCAGTACTTC. Translation gives CASSEGRGQLYEQYF.

CDR3 residues: CASSSIAGGPVQETQYF. The CDR3 DNA reads as TGTGCCAGCAGCTCCATCGCGGGGGGCCCCGTCCAAGAGACCCAGTACTTC. This chain uses TRBV11-2 with TRBJ2-5; 8 nucleotides agree with TRBD2. In germline, CDR1 is SGHAT, CDR2 FQNNGV. The CDR3 extends over 17 amino acids. After removal of 4 bases from V and 1 base from J, the junction contained 11 bases not matched to a gene. The full variable domain, with the rest looked up from reference TRBV11-2 and TRBJ2-5, is EAGVAQSPRYKIIEKRQSVAFWCNPISGHATLYWYQQILGQGPKLLIQFQNNGVVDDSQLPKDRFSAERLKGVDSTLKIQPAKLEDSAVYLCASSSIAGGPVQETQYFGPGTRLLVL.

This CDR3 is CASSRGPGLFF. In nucleotides, the CDR3 is TGTGCCAGCAGTAGGGGGCCAGGATTGTTTTTT. The chain couples TRBV7-9 to TRBJ1-4, with 7 nucleotides matching TRBD1. Germline V CDR1 and CDR2: SEHNR, FQNEAQ (reference sequence). This CDR3 contains 11 residues. V was pared by 6 bases and J by 15 bases, with 7 bases of the junction left unmatched.

The V gene is TRBV4-1, the J gene TRBJ2-7, with D unclear. Germline V gene sequence: CDR1 MGHRA, CDR2 YSYEKL. The CDR3 is made up of 16 amino acids. With 0 bases removed from V and 2 bases from J, the gap between germline ends came to 14 bases. The CDR3 spells CASSQDLALRTYEQYF. CDR3 coding DNA: TGCGCCAGCAGCCAAGATTTGGCCTTAAGAACCTACGAGCAGTACTTC.

V is TRBV7-2 and J is TRBJ2-7; perhaps TRBD2 as D (6 bases). This CDR3 has 14 residues. Per the germline V gene, CDR1 is SGHTA and CDR2 is FQGNSA. Trimming shortened V by 1 base and J by 3 bases, and 10 bases separated the two germline ends. CDR3 DNA sequence: TGTGCCAGCAGCTTAGGCGGGGTCATCTACGAGCAGTACTTC. Its translation: CASSLGGVIYEQYF.

The chain employs TRBV6-2 or TRBV6-3 and TRBJ1-2; D is perhaps TRBD1 (5 bases). V was trimmed by 1 base and J by 0 bases, leaving 12 bases between them. CDR3 length equals 16 residues. Germline V lookup: CDR1 MNHEY, CDR2 SVGEGT. The DNA of the CDR3 is TGTGCCAGCAGTTACTTCAGACAGTTAGCTAACTATGGCTACACCTTC. Translated: CASSYFRQLANYGYTF.

The gene calls are TRBV29-1 and TRBJ1-1; the D is unclear. The CDR3 extends over 13 amino acids. Trimming took 2 bases from V and 1 from J, leaving 8 bases between them. Germline V CDR1 and CDR2: SQVTM, ANQGSEA. The CDR3 is CSVEYGGNTEAFF. The CDR3 DNA is TGCAGCGTTGAATACGGCGGGAACACTGAAGCTTTCTTT. Looking up the rest from reference TRBV29-1 and TRBJ1-1 gives the full variable domain: SAVISQKPSRDICQRGTSLTIQCQVDSQVTMMFWYRQQPGQSLTLIATANQGSEATYESGFVIDKFPISRPNLTFSTLTVSNMSPEDSSIYLCSVEYGGNTEAFFGQGTRLTVV.

This chain connects TRBV3-1 (or the pseudogene TRBV3-2) to TRBJ2-5; 7 bases fit TRBD1. The J segment lost 3 bases and the V segment lost 4 bases, leaving 5 bases of the junction unmatched. CDR1 is LGHDT, CDR2 YNNKEL, per germline (reference sequence). This CDR3 is 14 amino acids long. The CDR3 region is CASSLRDSKETQYF. The CDR3 DNA reads as TGTGCCAGCAGCCTTCGGGACAGTAAAGAGACCCAGTACTTC.

CDR3 amino acids: CASSLTGLNTEAFF. The CDR3 region has the DNA TGTGCCAGTAGTTTGACAGGGTTGAACACTGAAGCTTTCTTT. The gene calls are TRBV19 and TRBJ1-1; 7 bases map to TRBD1. The germline V gene has CDR1 LNHDA and CDR2 SQIVND (reference sequence). V was clipped by 5 bases and J by 0 bases; unmatched bases: 3. The CDR3 contains 14 residues.

This clone has just one count. The gene calls are TRBV21-1 and TRBJ1-3; no check of the table's D call, TRBD1, against the DNA was made. TRBV21-1 is a pseudogene locus. The CDR3 is made up of 16 amino acids. The CDR3 nucleotides are TGTGCCAGCGGCGGTCAGGGAAAGGAAAGGGAAAACACCATATATTTT. It encodes CASGGQGKERENTIYF.

This sequence joins TRBV2 and TRBJ2-2; D possibly corresponds to TRBD2 (5 bases). The germline V gene has CDR1 SNHLY and CDR2 FYNNEI. Trimming stripped 8 bases from V and 6 bases from J, with 16 bases between. The CDR3 contains 14 residues. Written as DNA, the CDR3 is TGTGCCAGCGCCCGGGAAAAATTGGCCGGGGAGCTGTTTTTT. Translated, it gives CASAREKLAGELFF.

V usage is TRBV29-1 and J usage is TRBJ2-7; the match to TRBD1 covers 10 bases. Trimming cost V 5 bases and J 5 bases; bases outside gene matches: 6. Germline V gene sequence: CDR1 SQVTM, CDR2 ANQGSEA. This CDR3 contains 13 residues. The CDR3 nucleotides are TGCAGCGTTCCGGGACAGGGGTTTGACGAGCAGTACTTC. Protein sequence: CSVPGQGFDEQYF.

The chain joins TRBV19 to TRBJ1-5; 9 bases line up with TRBD1. Germline loops: CDR1 LNHDA, CDR2 SQIVND (reference sequence). The CDR3 has 15 residues. V lost 4 bases to trimming and J lost 3 bases; unmatched junction nucleotides: 4. CDR3 sequence: CASSTTGGFNQPQHF. The CDR3 nucleotides are TGTGCCAGTAGTACGACAGGGGGGTTCAATCAGCCCCAGCATTTT.

A note on this clone: The DNA is omitted, as the CDR3 cannot be located on it reliably, and the CDR3 follows TCRdb's listing. The chain joins TRBV21-1 to TRBJ2-7; the table's TRBD1 call for D was not verified on the DNA. TRBV21-1 is a recognized pseudogene. The CDR3 is 17 residues long, ends included. This CDR3 is CASSKEGVGPGSYEQYF.

The V and J genes are TRBV3-1 (or the pseudogene TRBV3-2) and TRBJ2-7; D perhaps matches TRBD2 (6 bases). Germline assignment: CDR1 LGHDT and CDR2 YNNKEL (reference sequence). This CDR3 has 15 amino acids. V lost 0 bases, J lost 2 bases, and 11 bases lay in between. Here the CDR3 reads CASSQDLSGAYEQYF. CDR3 DNA: TGTGCCAGCAGCCAAGATTTGTCGGGGGCCTACGAGCAGTACTTC.